These 23 T cell receptor beta chains were sequenced from one sample in a study of regulatory T cells in long-lasting Graves disease (dated by TCRdb to about 2021). Library construction relied on multiplex PCR. These reads were obtained on an Illumina HiSeq 4000. To build TCR beta libraries, CDR3 regions were amplified by Arm-PCR using iRepertoire HTBI primers. The raw public data were reprocessed by TCRdb itself: fastp quality trimming at Q25, MiXCR clonotype calling, in-frame beta chains only. For every CDR3 protein sequence, its rows merge into one entry that carries the most common genes and DNA. The table for this sample lists about 470,000 distinct CDR3 sequences; 14% to 15% of them were counted only once. The ten largest clonotypes hold about a sixth of the sample. According to the study, the label for this sample's time point signals: newly diagnosed GD, antithyroid drugs for less than 3 months. For both TCR sequencing and RNA sequencing, RNA was extracted from PBMCs using TRIzol.

The same sample was also studied in work on T cells in Graves' hyperthyroidism and ophthalmopathy.

Sequencing was performed on peripheral blood mononuclear cells (PBMCs), taken at new diagnosis, from a patient treated with antithyroid drugs. The source is a woman aged 25 to 39 with Graves disease. Donor details come from another sample of the same person, matched by shared clones.

This clonotype showed up many times. The genes are TRBV12-3 or TRBV12-4 and TRBJ2-1; TRBD1 or TRBD2 may be the D gene (5 bases each). V lost 5 bases to trimming and J lost 3 bases, with 14 bases between them. This CDR3 contains 15 residues. DNA for the CDR3: TGTGCCAGCAGTCCAGACTCTGGGGGCTACAATGAGCAGTTCTTC. This gives the protein CASSPDSGGYNEQFF.

This chain connects TRBV19 to TRBJ2-5, with D unclear. The CDR3 loop spans 13 amino acids. In germline, CDR1 is LNHDA, CDR2 SQIVND (reference sequence). Trimming cost V 7 bases and J 0 bases, with 9 bases left between them. The CDR3 region is CASKPDHQETQYF. The DNA of the CDR3 is TGTGCCAGTAAGCCAGATCACCAAGAGACCCAGTACTTC.

There are a few counts of this clonotype. The J gene is TRBJ2-7, the V gene TRBV19; 8 bases agree with TRBD1. V shed 6 bases, J shed 1 base, and the junction held 8 bases outside the gene matches. Germline CDR1 reads LNHDA; CDR2 reads SQIVND (reference sequence). The CDR3 spans 15 residues. The CDR3 coding sequence is TGTGCCAGTAGGGCTGACAGGGGCCTTTCCTACGAGCAGTACTTC. Translating it yields CASRADRGLSYEQYF.

V gene TRBV6-1 combines with J gene TRBJ2-3; 10 positions agree with TRBD2. Germline CDR1 and CDR2: MNHNS and SASEGT. Trimming at V came to 8 bases and at J to 4 bases, leaving 12 bases not matched to a gene. The CDR3 loop spans 16 amino acids. The chain's CDR3 is CASATYEREGSDTQYF. The CDR3 nucleotides are TGTGCCAGCGCAACCTACGAGCGGGAGGGCTCAGATACGCAGTATTTT.

This clonotype was picked up many times. The chain is built from TRBV6-2 or TRBV6-3 and TRBJ2-1; TRBD2 matches 7 bases. Germline loops: CDR1 MNHEY, CDR2 SVGEGT. CDR3 size: 15 residues. The ends lost 3 bases at V and 8 bases at J; junction bases unmatched: 10. Here the CDR3 DNA reads TGTGCCAGCAGTTATCTGGCGGGAGTATCTGATGAGCAGTTCTTC. Translated: CASSYLAGVSDEQFF.

The CDR3 loop is CASSLGPYYDSNQPQHF. CDR3 coding DNA: TGCGCCAGCAGCTTGGGGCCGTATTACGATAGCAATCAGCCCCAGCATTTT. The chain carries TRBV5-1 and TRBJ1-5; D gene ambiguous. The CDR3 length is 17 residues. Germline CDR1 reads SGHRS; CDR2 reads YFSETQ. Trimming pared 0 bases from V and 0 bases from J, leaving 13 bases between.

CDR3 bases: TGTGCCTGGAGTGTAGTCGGGGATTACCTAGCGGGAGGTTTAGCCAAAAACATTCAGTACTTC. The encoded protein is CAWSVVGDYLAGGLAKNIQYF. V is TRBV30 and J is TRBJ2-4; TRBD2 aligns across 11 bases. Unmatched junction bases numbered 16, after V lost 0 bases and J lost 0 bases. The germline V gene has CDR1 GTSNPN and CDR2 SVGIG (reference sequence). The CDR3 runs 21 residues. The full variable domain, with the rest looked up from reference TRBV30 and TRBJ2-4, is SQTIHQWPATLVQPVGSPLSLECTVEGTSNPNLYWYRQAAGRGLQLLFYSVGIGQISSEVPQNLSASRPQDRQFILSSKKLLLSDSGFYLCAWSVVGDYLAGGLAKNIQYFGAGTRLSVL.

As for this clonotype: The junction departs from the called germline gene at one end, perhaps through a read error. J is TRBJ2-1 and V is TRBV3-1; 8 nucleotides align to TRBD2. The CDR3 extends over 16 amino acids. Germline values: CDR1 LGHDT, CDR2 YNNKEL (reference sequence). CDR3 bases: TGTACCAGCAGCCAGGAAACGGGAGGGAAAAACAATGAGCAGTTCTTC. The encoded protein is CTSSQETGGKNNEQFF.

The V and J genes are TRBV19 and TRBJ1-5; perhaps TRBD1 as D (6 bases). Germline CDR1 LNHDA, CDR2 SQIVND (reference sequence). This CDR3 comprises 15 residues. V lost 7 bases, J lost 0 bases, and 13 bases lay in between. This CDR3 is CASKTGPYSNQPQHF. In DNA, the CDR3 is TGTGCCAGTAAGACAGGACCCTATAGCAATCAGCCCCAGCATTTT.

As to this clonotype: A read error is possible here, since a much larger clone lies one base away. The chain carries TRBV30 and TRBJ1-1; tentatively, D is TRBD1 (5 bases). CDR1 is GTSNPN and CDR2 is SVGIG in the germline V gene (reference sequence). This CDR3 region has 14 residues. The CDR3 nucleotides are TGTGCCTGGAGTACGACGGGACTTGGTCCTGAAGCTTCCTTT. It yields the protein CAWSTTGLGPEASF.

This clonotype was detected only a few times. The chain combines TRBV25-1 with TRBJ2-5; 7 positions match TRBD1. Unmatched junction bases numbered 9, after V lost 7 bases and J lost 1 base. The CDR3 spans 15 residues. Germline CDR1 and CDR2: MGHDK and SYGVNS. The chain's CDR3 is CASNPTGRGQETQYF. The CDR3 nucleotides read TGTGCCAGCAACCCGACAGGGCGCGGCCAAGAGACCCAGTACTTC.

The chain carries TRBV20-1 and TRBJ1-5, with 9 bases fitting TRBD1. With 2 bases clipped from V and 1 base from J, the junction kept 3 bases outside the gene matches. Germline assignment: CDR1 DFQATT and CDR2 SNEGSKA (reference sequence). This CDR3 has 15 amino acids. CDR3 loop: CSARRTGVSNQPQHF. CDR3 DNA: TGCAGTGCTAGACGGACAGGGGTGAGCAATCAGCCCCAGCATTTT.

There are many counts of this clonotype. V and J are TRBV19 and TRBJ2-7, with 7 bases lining up with TRBD1. CDR3 length: 13 amino acids. The trim removed 6 bases at V and 3 bases at J, leaving 5 bases unmatched. In germline, CDR1 is LNHDA, CDR2 SQIVND (reference sequence). The chain's CDR3 is CASSRDSLYEQYF. CDR3 coding DNA: TGTGCCAGTAGCCGGGACAGCCTCTACGAGCAGTACTTC.

This clonotype was detected ten times or more. The chain has TRBV20-1 and TRBJ2-5, with 9 bases identical to TRBD1. This CDR3 is built from 15 residues. Trimming cost V 0 bases and J 6 bases; bases outside gene matches: 8. Looked up from germline, CDR1 is DFQATT and CDR2 is SNEGSKA (reference sequence). CDR3 bases: TGCAGTGCTAGAGATAAATGGACAGGGGTGAAGACCCAGTACTTC. Protein product: CSARDKWTGVKTQYF.

This chain joins TRBV29-1 and TRBJ1-1, with D possibly TRBD1 on 6 matching bases. V was shortened by 6 bases and J by 11 bases, with 13 bases between the two germline ends. Germline loops: CDR1 SQVTM, CDR2 ANQGSEA. CDR3 length: 10 amino acids. CDR3 nucleotides: TGCAGCGTCGCTGCAGGGGTCGCTTTCTTT. Its translation is CSVAAGVAFF. Looking up the rest from reference TRBV29-1 and TRBJ1-1 gives the full variable domain: SAVISQKPSRDICQRGTSLTIQCQVDSQVTMMFWYRQQPGQSLTLIATANQGSEATYESGFVIDKFPISRPNLTFSTLTVSNMSPEDSSIYLCSVAAGVAFFGQGTRLTVV.

V gene TRBV20-1 combines with J gene TRBJ1-1; tentative D call: TRBD1 (5 bases). Trimming cost V 4 bases and J 4 bases, with 13 bases left between them. This CDR3 is 13 amino acids long. Looked up from germline, CDR1 is DFQATT and CDR2 is SNEGSKA (reference sequence). The DNA for the CDR3 is TGCAGTGCTAAACCCCCTGGGGGCACTGAAGCTTTCTTT. This encodes CSAKPPGGTEAFF.

This clonotype was found many times. V gene TRBV28 combines with J gene TRBJ2-3, with TRBD2 matching 9 bases. The V gene end was trimmed by 5 bases and the J gene end by 3 bases; junction bases not matched to a gene: 6. The CDR3 is 15 amino acids. CDR1 and CDR2 (germline): MDHEN, SYDVKM. The chain's CDR3 is CASSIAGVGTDTQYF. The CDR3 DNA reads as TGTGCCAGCAGTATAGCGGGAGTAGGTACAGATACGCAGTATTTT.

This clonotype was seen many times. The V and J genes are TRBV13 and TRBJ2-1; D might be TRBD2 (5 bases). The ends were cut back, 6 bases at V and 2 bases at J, with 11 bases in the middle. This CDR3 spans 14 amino acids. The germline CDR1 and CDR2 sequences are PRHDT and FYEKMQ (reference sequence). CDR3 protein: CASRGSETYNEQFF. The CDR3 DNA follows: TGTGCCAGCAGGGGTAGCGAGACCTACAATGAGCAGTTCTTC. Combining the CDR3 with reference TRBV13 and TRBJ2-1 gives the whole variable domain AAGVIQSPRHLIKEKRETATLKCYPIPRHDTVYWYQQGPGQDPQFLISFYEKMQSDKGSIPDRFSAQQFSDYHSELNMSSLELGDSALYFCASRGSETYNEQFFGPGTRLTVL.

This clonotype was detected a few times. The V gene is TRBV10-3, the J gene TRBJ2-1, with TRBD1 matching over 8 bases. There are 12 residues in the CDR3. V was clipped by 6 bases and J by 8 bases; unmatched bases: 3. Germline V gene lookup returns CDR1 ENHRY and CDR2 SYGVKD. CDR3 in DNA: TGTGCCATCAGGGGACAGGTGGATGAGCAGTTCTTC. Translated, it gives CAIRGQVDEQFF.

This CDR3 is CASSAGGTENTEAFF. CDR3 bases: TGTGCCAGCAGCGCCGGCGGGACCGAAAACACTGAAGCTTTCTTT. The chain combines TRBV9 with TRBJ1-1; D may be TRBD1 (5 bases). This CDR3 spans 15 amino acids. With 3 bases removed from V and 2 bases from J, the gap between germline ends came to 14 bases. CDR1 is SGDLS, CDR2 YYNGEE, per germline.

This clonotype was recorded a few times. V usage is TRBV9 and J usage is TRBJ2-5; D unresolved. V was cut by 7 bases and J by 3 bases, with 10 bases left in between. Germline V gene data show CDR1 as SGDLS and CDR2 as YYNGEE. The CDR3 runs 12 residues. This CDR3 reads CASVGTKETQYF. CDR3 nucleotides: TGTGCCAGCGTGGGTACAAAAGAGACCCAGTACTTC. The complete variable domain, with remaining parts taken from reference TRBV9 and TRBJ2-5, reads DSGVTQTPKHLITATGQRVTLRCSPRSGDLSVYWYQQSLDQGLQFLIQYYNGEERAKGNILERFSAQQFPDLHSELNLSSLELGDSALYFCASVGTKETQYFGPGTRLLVL.

Concerning this clonotype itself: Mismatch with germline at one junction end may stem from a read error. V and J are TRBV7-8 and TRBJ2-2, with TRBD1 matching over 10 bases. CDR1 is SGHVS, CDR2 FQNEAQ, per germline. This CDR3 has 16 amino acids. The CDR3 bases are TGTGCCAACAGCCGCGACAGGGGGCGAAACACCGGGAAGCTGTTTTTT. Its translation: CANSRDRGRNTGKLFF.

This clonotype has only a few counts. CDR3: CASSAIRQGRNQPQHF. CDR3 in DNA: TGTGCCAGCAGCGCAATCAGACAGGGGCGCAATCAGCCCCAGCATTTT. The V and J genes are TRBV7-8 and TRBJ1-5, with 8 bases identical to TRBD1. Germline values: CDR1 SGHVS, CDR2 FQNEAQ. V was pared by 5 bases and J by 2 bases, with 8 bases of the junction left unmatched. There are 16 residues in the CDR3.